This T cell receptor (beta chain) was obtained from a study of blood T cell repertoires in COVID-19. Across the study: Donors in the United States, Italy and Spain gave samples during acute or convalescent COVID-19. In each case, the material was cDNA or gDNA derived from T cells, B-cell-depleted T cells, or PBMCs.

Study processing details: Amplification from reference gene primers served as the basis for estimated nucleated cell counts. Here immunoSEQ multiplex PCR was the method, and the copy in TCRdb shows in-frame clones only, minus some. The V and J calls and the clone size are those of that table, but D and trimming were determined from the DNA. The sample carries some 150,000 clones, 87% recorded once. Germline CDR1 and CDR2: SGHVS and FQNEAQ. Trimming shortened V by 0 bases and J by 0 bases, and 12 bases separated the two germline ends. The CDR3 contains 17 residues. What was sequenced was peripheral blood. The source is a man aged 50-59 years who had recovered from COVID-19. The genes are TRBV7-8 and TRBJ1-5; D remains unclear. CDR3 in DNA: TGTGCCAGCAGCTTAGCAGTAGCCTCATATAGCAATCAGCCCCAGCATTTT. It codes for CASSLAVASYSNQPQHF.